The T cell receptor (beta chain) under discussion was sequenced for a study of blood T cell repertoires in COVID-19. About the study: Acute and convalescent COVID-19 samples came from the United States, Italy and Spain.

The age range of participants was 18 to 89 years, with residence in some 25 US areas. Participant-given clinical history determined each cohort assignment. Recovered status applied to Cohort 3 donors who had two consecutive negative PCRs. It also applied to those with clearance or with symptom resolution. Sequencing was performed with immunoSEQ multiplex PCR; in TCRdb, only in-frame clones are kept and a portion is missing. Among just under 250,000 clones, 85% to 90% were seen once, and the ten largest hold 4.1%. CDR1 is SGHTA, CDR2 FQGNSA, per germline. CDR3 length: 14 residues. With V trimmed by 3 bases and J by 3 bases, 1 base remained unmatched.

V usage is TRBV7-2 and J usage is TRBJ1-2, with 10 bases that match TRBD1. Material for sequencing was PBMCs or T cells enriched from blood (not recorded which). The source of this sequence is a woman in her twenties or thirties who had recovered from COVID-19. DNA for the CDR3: TGTGCCAGCAGCTTTGGACAGGGGGACTATGGCTACACCTTC. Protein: CASSFGQGDYGYTF.